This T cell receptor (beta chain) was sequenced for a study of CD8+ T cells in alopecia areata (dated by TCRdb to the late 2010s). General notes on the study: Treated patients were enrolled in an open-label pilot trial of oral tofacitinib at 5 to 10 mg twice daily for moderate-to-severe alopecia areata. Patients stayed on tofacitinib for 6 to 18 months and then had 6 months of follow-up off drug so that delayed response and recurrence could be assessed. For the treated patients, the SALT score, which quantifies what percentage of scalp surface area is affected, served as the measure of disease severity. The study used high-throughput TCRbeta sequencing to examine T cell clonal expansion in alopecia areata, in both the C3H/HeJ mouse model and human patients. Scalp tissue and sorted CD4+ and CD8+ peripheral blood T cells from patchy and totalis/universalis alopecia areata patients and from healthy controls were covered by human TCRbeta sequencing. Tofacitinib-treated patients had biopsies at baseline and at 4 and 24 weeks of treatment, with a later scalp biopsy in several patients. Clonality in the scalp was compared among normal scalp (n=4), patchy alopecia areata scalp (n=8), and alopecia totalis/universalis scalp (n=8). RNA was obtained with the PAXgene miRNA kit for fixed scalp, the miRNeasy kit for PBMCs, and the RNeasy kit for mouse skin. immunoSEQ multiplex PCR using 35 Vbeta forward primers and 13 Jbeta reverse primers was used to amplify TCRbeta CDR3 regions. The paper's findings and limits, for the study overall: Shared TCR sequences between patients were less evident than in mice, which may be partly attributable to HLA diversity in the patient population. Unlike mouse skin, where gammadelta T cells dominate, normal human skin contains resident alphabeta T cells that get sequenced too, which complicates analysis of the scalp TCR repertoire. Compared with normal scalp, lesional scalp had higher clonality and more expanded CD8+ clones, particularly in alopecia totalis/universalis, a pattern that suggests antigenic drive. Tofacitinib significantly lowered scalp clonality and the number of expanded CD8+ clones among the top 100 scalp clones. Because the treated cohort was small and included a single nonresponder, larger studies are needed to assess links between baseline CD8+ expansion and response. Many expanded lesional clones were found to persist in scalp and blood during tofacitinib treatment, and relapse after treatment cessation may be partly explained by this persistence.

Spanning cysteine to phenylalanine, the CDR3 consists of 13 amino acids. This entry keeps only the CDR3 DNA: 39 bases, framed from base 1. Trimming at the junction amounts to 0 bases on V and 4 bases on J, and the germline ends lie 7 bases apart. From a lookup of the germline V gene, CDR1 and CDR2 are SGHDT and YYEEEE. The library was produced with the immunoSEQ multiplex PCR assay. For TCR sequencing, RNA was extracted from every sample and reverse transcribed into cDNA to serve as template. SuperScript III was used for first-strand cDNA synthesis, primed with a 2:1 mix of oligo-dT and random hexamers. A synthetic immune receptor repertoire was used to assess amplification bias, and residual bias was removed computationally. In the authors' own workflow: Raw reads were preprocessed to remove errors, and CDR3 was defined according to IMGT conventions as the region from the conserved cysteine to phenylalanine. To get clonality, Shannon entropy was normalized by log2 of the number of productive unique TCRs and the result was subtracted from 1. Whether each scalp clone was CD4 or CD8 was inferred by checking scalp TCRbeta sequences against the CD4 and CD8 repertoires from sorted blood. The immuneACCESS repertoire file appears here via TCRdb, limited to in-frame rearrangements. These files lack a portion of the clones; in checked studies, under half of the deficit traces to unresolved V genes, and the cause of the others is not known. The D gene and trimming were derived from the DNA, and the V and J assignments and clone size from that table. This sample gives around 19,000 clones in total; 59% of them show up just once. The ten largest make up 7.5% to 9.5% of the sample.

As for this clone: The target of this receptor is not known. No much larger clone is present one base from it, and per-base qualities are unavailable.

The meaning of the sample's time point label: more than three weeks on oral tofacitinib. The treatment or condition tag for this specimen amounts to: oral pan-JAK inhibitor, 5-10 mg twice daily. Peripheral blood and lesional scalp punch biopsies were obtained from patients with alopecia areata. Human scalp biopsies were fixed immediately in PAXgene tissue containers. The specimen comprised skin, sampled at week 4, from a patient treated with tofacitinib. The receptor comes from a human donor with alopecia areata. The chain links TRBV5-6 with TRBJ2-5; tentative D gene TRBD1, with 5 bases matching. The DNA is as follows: TGTGCCAGCAGCTTGGTGACAGCAGAGACCCAGTACTTC. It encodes CASSLVTAETQYF.